The 25 T cell receptor beta chains in this list originate from one sample, sequenced in a study of CD8 T cells in Susac syndrome. Random-hexamer reverse transcription was applied to roughly 0.5 to 1 ug RNA. Using its own MiXCR run on the immunoSEQ multiplex PCR reads, TCRdb lists one record per CDR3 protein. Here the sample spans about 110,000 distinct CDR3 sequences, around 94% being singletons. The sample comprised CD8+ T cells from PBMCs. Receptors were obtained from a human donor with Susac syndrome.

The chain carries TRBV7-6 and TRBJ2-6; unclear D gene. V dropped 5 bases and J dropped 0 bases, with 8 bases sitting between them. This CDR3 region has 15 residues. Germline CDR1 SGHVS, CDR2 FNYEAQ. For the CDR3, the DNA is TGTGCCAGCAGCGCCAAAGACTCTGGGGCCAACGTCCTGACTTTC. Protein: CASSAKDSGANVLTF.

This clonotype has just one count. The rearrangement joins TRBV2 to TRBJ2-5; 9 bases are shared with TRBD1. The V and J ends lost 2 bases and 4 bases, in that order; junction bases with no gene match: 11. Per germline, CDR1 SNHLY and CDR2 FYNNEI. CDR3 length: 17 residues. This CDR3 reads CASSERLPGQGAETQYF. In nucleotides, the CDR3 is TGTGCCAGCAGTGAACGCCTACCGGGACAGGGAGCAGAGACCCAGTACTTC.

The CDR3 coding sequence is TGTGCCAGCAGCCAACAAAGGAGGTCTTGGGGGGACTATGGCTACACCTTC. Protein sequence: CASSQQRRSWGDYGYTF. This rearrangement joins TRBV3-1 to TRBJ1-2; perhaps TRBD1 as D (5 bases). This CDR3 region has 17 residues. V lost 2 bases to trimming and J lost 3 bases, with 19 bases between them. Germline V lookup: CDR1 LGHDT, CDR2 YNNKEL (reference sequence).

The chain carries TRBV25-1 and TRBJ2-7, with D tentatively TRBD1 or TRBD2 (5 bases each). This CDR3 contains 15 residues. With 5 bases removed from V and 4 bases from J, the gap between germline ends came to 18 bases. The germline V gene has CDR1 MGHDK and CDR2 SYGVNS. CDR3: CASSFTGTAHYEQYF. CDR3 DNA: TGTGCCAGCAGTTTTACCGGGACGGCACATTACGAGCAGTACTTC.

The V call is TRBV27, the J call TRBJ2-7; 7 nucleotides agree with TRBD1. Germline V gene lookup returns CDR1 MNHEY and CDR2 SMNVEV (reference sequence). V lost 6 bases and J lost 6; bases outside the gene matches: 5. This CDR3 spans 12 amino acids. CDR3 loop: CASRTTGSEQYF. The CDR3 DNA reads as TGTGCCAGCAGGACGACAGGGAGCGAGCAGTACTTC.

This sequence joins TRBV3-1 and TRBJ2-3, with 8 positions matching TRBD2. Germline assignment: CDR1 LGHDT and CDR2 YNNKEL (reference sequence). J gave up 6 bases and V 1 base, and 9 bases lay outside the gene matches. The CDR3 extends over 16 amino acids. The CDR3 nucleotides read TGTGCCAGCAGCCAAGCAAGCGGGGGCCCTGAGGATACGCAGTATTTT. Amino acid sequence: CASSQASGGPEDTQYF.

The chain is built from TRBV2 and TRBJ2-5; TRBD2 is a possible D gene (6 bases). CDR1 is SNHLY and CDR2 is FYNNEI in the germline V gene. The CDR3 is 14 amino acids. Trimming stripped 6 bases from V and 3 bases from J, with 14 bases between. This CDR3 is CASSDSGLEETQYF. The DNA of the CDR3 is TGTGCCAGCAGCGATAGCGGTTTAGAAGAGACCCAGTACTTC.

The V gene is TRBV9, the J gene TRBJ1-2; TRBD1 is a possible D gene (5 bases). V was clipped by 4 bases and J by 8 bases, with 21 bases between them. CDR1 and CDR2 from the germline V gene are SGDLS and YYNGEE. CDR3 length: 15 amino acids. The CDR3 nucleotides read TGTGCCAGCAGCTCCGGCTCGGGGGTCGCTAGGGGCTACACCTTC. This sequence encodes CASSSGSGVARGYTF. The full variable domain, completed using reference TRBV9 and TRBJ1-2, is DSGVTQTPKHLITATGQRVTLRCSPRSGDLSVYWYQQSLDQGLQFLIQYYNGEERAKGNILERFSAQQFPDLHSELNLSSLELGDSALYFCASSSGSGVARGYTFGSGTRLTVV.

The J gene is TRBJ2-3, the V gene TRBV4-1; D possibly corresponds to TRBD1 (5 bases). The CDR3 has 13 amino acids. The V gene's germline CDR1 is MGHRA and CDR2 YSYEKL. V was clipped by 3 bases and J by 2 bases, with 6 bases between them. The CDR3 loop is CASSQGPTDTQYF. The DNA for the CDR3 is TGCGCCAGCAGCCAGGGGCCCACAGATACGCAGTATTTT.

The V gene is TRBV13, the J gene TRBJ1-4; D is unclear. This CDR3 has 15 residues. Germline V gene data show CDR1 as PRHDT and CDR2 as FYEKMQ (reference sequence). V was pared by 5 bases and J by 7 bases, with 17 bases between. The CDR3 DNA is TGTGCCAGCAGCCACCGGGGAACTTCGGGTGAAAAACTGTTTTTT. Translating gives CASSHRGTSGEKLFF.

The chain has TRBV9 and TRBJ2-5; maybe TRBD1 (6 bases). Germline values: CDR1 SGDLS, CDR2 YYNGEE. There are 14 residues in the CDR3. V shed 4 bases and J shed 4 bases, with 14 bases lying between them. The CDR3 DNA reads as TGTGCCAGCAGCATCCGGGACAAGGGAGAGACCCAGTACTTC. This translates into CASSIRDKGETQYF.

This clonotype was detected once. V and J are TRBV15 and TRBJ2-7, with TRBD1 matching over 10 bases. The CDR3 is 15 amino acids. Germline V gives CDR1 LNHNV, CDR2 YYDKDF (reference sequence). Trimming cost V 1 base and J 0 bases; bases outside gene matches: 0. As DNA, the CDR3 is TGTGCCACCAGCAGAGGGACAGGGGGCTCCTACGAGCAGTACTTC. Its translation is CATSRGTGGSYEQYF.

The genes are TRBV27 and TRBJ2-7, with D possibly TRBD1 on 6 matching bases. Germline CDR1 is MNHEY and CDR2 is SMNVEV (reference sequence). There are 14 residues in the CDR3. V was shortened by 6 bases and J by 0 bases, with 12 bases between the two germline ends. CDR3 nucleotide sequence: TGTGCCAGCAGCCACAGGGTAACCTCCTACGAGCAGTACTTC. The encoded protein is CASSHRVTSYEQYF.

This chain joins TRBV7-9 and TRBJ2-2; TRBD2 aligns across 7 bases. The CDR3 covers 14 residues. Losses at the gene ends were 4 bases for V and 1 base for J; bases not matched to a gene: 0. Germline-derived CDR1 and CDR2 are SEHNR and FQNEAQ (reference sequence). CDR3 loop: CASSSSGNTGELFF. CDR3 sequence (DNA): TGTGCCAGCAGCTCTAGCGGGAACACCGGGGAGCTGTTTTTT.

This chain connects TRBV12-3 or TRBV12-4 to TRBJ2-7; no definite D call. Deletions cut 5 bases from V and 3 bases from J, with 14 bases between. The CDR3 sequence is 14 residues long. The CDR3 spells CASSPAANGYEQYF. In DNA form, the CDR3 reads TGTGCCAGCAGTCCCGCCGCGAATGGCTACGAGCAGTACTTC.

This rearrangement joins TRBV9 to TRBJ2-7, with D possibly matching TRBD2 (6 bases). V was pared by 4 bases and J by 7 bases, with 21 bases between. Germline values: CDR1 SGDLS, CDR2 YYNGEE. The CDR3 is 15 residues long. CDR3 in DNA: TGTGCCAGCAGCCCCCAGCGGGTAGGGTTGGGGGAGCAGTACTTC. Translating gives CASSPQRVGLGEQYF.

The chain uses TRBV20-1 and TRBJ2-7; 8 bases fit TRBD1. The V gene's germline CDR1 is DFQATT and CDR2 SNEGSKA (reference sequence). The J segment lost 2 bases and the V segment lost 3 bases, leaving 6 bases of the junction unmatched. The CDR3 has 14 amino acids. CDR3 in DNA: TGCAGTGCTAGCGCTTGGGACAGGACCTACGAGCAGTACTTC. Translation: CSASAWDRTYEQYF.

The CDR3 is CASSQVGQRFLEAFF. The CDR3 nucleotides are TGTGCCAGCAGCCAAGTCGGACAGCGATTTCTGGAAGCTTTCTTT. The chain employs TRBV3-1 and TRBJ1-1; D might be TRBD1 (6 bases). The CDR3 extends over 15 amino acids. The V gene's germline CDR1 is LGHDT and CDR2 YNNKEL (reference sequence). V shed 1 base and J shed 8 bases, with 17 bases lying between them.

The V call is TRBV27, the J call TRBJ1-3, with D hard to call. Trimming cost V 4 bases and J 1 base, with 8 bases left between them. The CDR3 totals 14 residues. Germline CDR1 MNHEY, CDR2 SMNVEV (reference sequence). Written as DNA, the CDR3 is TGTGCCAGCAGTTCGGGGAGGTCTGGAAACACCATATATTTT. Its translation: CASSSGRSGNTIYF.

The chain links TRBV3-1 to TRBJ1-1; D not certain. Germline CDR1 and CDR2: LGHDT and YNNKEL (reference sequence). This CDR3 contains 16 residues. With 0 bases removed from V and 6 bases from J, the gap between germline ends came to 17 bases. Here the CDR3 DNA reads TGTGCCAGCAGCCAAGATTTGGGGATCATGGGCTCTGAAGCTTTCTTT. Residues: CASSQDLGIMGSEAFF.

This clonotype was recorded a few times. The rearrangement links TRBV7-2 to TRBJ2-5; D ambiguous. The CDR3 is 15 residues long. V was clipped by 5 bases and J by 2 bases, with 15 bases between them. Germline loops: CDR1 SGHTA, CDR2 FQGNSA. The CDR3 here is CASSQPSVAQETQYF. The DNA for the CDR3 is TGTGCCAGCAGCCAACCCTCGGTAGCTCAAGAGACCCAGTACTTC. Full variable domain (rest looked up from reference TRBV7-2 and TRBJ2-5): GAGVSQSPSNKVTEKGKDVELRCDPISGHTALYWYRQSLGQGLEFLIYFQGNSAPDKSGLPSDRFSAERTGGSVSTLTIQRTQQEDSAVYLCASSQPSVAQETQYFGPGTRLLVL.

The V call is TRBV19, the J call TRBJ2-5, with D perhaps TRBD1 or TRBD2 (5 bases each). Germline-derived CDR1 and CDR2 are LNHDA and SQIVND (reference sequence). Trimming pared 6 bases from V and 4 bases from J, leaving 24 bases between. The CDR3 runs 17 residues. The CDR3: CASRGSGALWAGETQYF. The CDR3 bases are TGTGCCAGTAGAGGCTCCGGGGCCCTCTGGGCGGGAGAGACCCAGTACTTC.

The chain is built from TRBV5-6 and TRBJ2-3, with a possible D match to TRBD2 (5 bases). The V gene lost 4 bases and the J gene lost 0 bases, with 12 bases spanning the gap. Germline lookup yields CDR1 SGHDT and CDR2 YYEEEE. The length of the CDR3 is 15 residues. DNA for the CDR3: TGTGCCAGCAGCCCAGGACTGACTAGCACAGATACGCAGTATTTT. Translating gives CASSPGLTSTDTQYF.

This chain's CDR3 is CASSLESLDRLPETQYF. The DNA of the CDR3 is TGCGCCAGCAGCTTGGAGAGTTTAGACAGACTTCCAGAGACCCAGTACTTC. The chain couples TRBV5-1 to TRBJ2-5; a weak D match, TRBD1 (5 bases). The V and J ends lost 0 bases and 4 bases respectively, with 19 bases between them. CDR3 size: 17 residues. Germline V gives CDR1 SGHRS, CDR2 YFSETQ.

This clonotype was counted a single time. This chain uses TRBV6-4 with TRBJ2-5, with 7 bases matching TRBD1. The CDR3 is 14 amino acids. Unmatched junction bases numbered 11, after V lost 4 bases and J lost 9 bases. Per the germline V gene, CDR1 is MRHNA and CDR2 is SNTAGT. CDR3 coding DNA: TGTGCCAGCAGTGCGCCGGGACAGCAGGGACCCCAGTACTTC. Translated, it gives CASSAPGQQGPQYF.